These 11 T cell receptor beta chains were all obtained from the same sample, sequenced in a study of breast tumors, draining lymph nodes, adjacent tissues. TCRdb fed the multiplex PCR reads into MiXCR, producing one record per CDR3 protein. This table holds tens of thousands of distinct CDR3 sequences, roughly 39% found once. Sequencing input: breast tumor tissue. These receptors came from a female donor with breast cancer. Some clones in this sample may be carry-over from other donors' samples.

This clonotype was seen ten or more times. J is TRBJ2-3 and V is TRBV24-1; 7 nucleotides line up with TRBD2. Germline V CDR1 and CDR2: KGHDR, SFDVKD. Losses at the gene ends were 3 bases for V and 2 bases for J; bases not matched to a gene: 13. The CDR3 contains 18 residues. The CDR3 DNA reads TGTGCCACCAGTGATCCCCGTGAGGGCGGGAGAATCACAGATACGCAGTATTTT. Translating gives CATSDPREGGRITDTQYF.

On this clonotype: Germline and junction disagree at one end, which may indicate a read error. CDR3 residues: CASSALASQETQYF. CDR3 coding DNA: TGTGCCAGCAGCGCCCTCGCGTCCCAAGAGACCCAGTACTTC. V gene TRBV15 combines with J gene TRBJ2-5, with no clear D. In germline, CDR1 is LNHNV, CDR2 YYDKDF (reference sequence). There are 14 residues in the CDR3.

The genes are TRBV19 and TRBJ2-7, with 7 positions matching TRBD1. The germline gives CDR1 LNHDA, CDR2 SQIVND (reference sequence). CDR3 length: 14 residues. J lost 13 bases, V lost 5 bases, and 17 bases had no gene match. CDR3 in amino acids: CASSFPGQSYERYF. Here the CDR3 DNA reads TGTGCCAGTAGTTTCCCGGGACAGTCTTACGAGCGATACTTC.

The J gene is TRBJ2-7, the V gene TRBV5-8; the match to TRBD1 covers 9 bases. CDR3 size: 14 residues. V shed 2 bases and J 5 bases; nucleotides not matched to a gene: 5. Germline CDR1 is SGHTS and CDR2 is YDEGEE. CDR3 region: CASSFGQGFHEQYF. CDR3 nucleotide sequence: TGTGCCAGCAGCTTCGGACAGGGGTTCCACGAGCAGTACTTC.

In its sample, this clonotype was seen many times. The CDR3 spells CASSRDRESNQPQHF. In DNA form, the CDR3 reads TGTGCCAGCTCACGGGACAGGGAAAGCAATCAGCCCCAGCATTTT. This chain links TRBV18 with TRBJ1-5; TRBD1 agrees at 9 bases. V shed 4 bases and J 1 base; nucleotides not matched to a gene: 2. Germline CDR1 is KGHSH and CDR2 is LQKENI. This CDR3 has 15 amino acids. Full variable domain (missing parts from reference TRBV18 and TRBJ1-5): NAGVMQNPRHLVRRRGQEARLRCSPMKGHSHVYWYRQLPEEGLKFMVYLQKENIIDESGMPKERFSAEFPKEGPSILRIQQVVRGDSAAYFCASSRDRESNQPQHFGDGTRLSIL.

This clonotype was seen ten or more times. The chain couples TRBV6-1 to TRBJ1-2; 8 bases map to TRBD1. The CDR3 covers 15 residues. From germline, CDR1 is MNHNS and CDR2 SASEGT. The V segment lost 0 bases and the J segment 3 bases; nucleotides outside the gene matches: 3. The CDR3 protein is CASSEAVTGDYGYTF. CDR3 nucleotide sequence: TGTGCCAGCAGTGAAGCGGTGACAGGGGACTATGGCTACACCTTC.

This clonotype was found many times. This chain connects TRBV5-1 to TRBJ2-1; 7 positions agree with TRBD2. V was pared by 0 bases and J by 4 bases, with 4 bases of the junction left unmatched. Germline loops: CDR1 SGHRS, CDR2 YFSETQ. This CDR3 contains 15 residues. The CDR3, as DNA: TGCGCCAGCAGCTTGGACAAAGCGGGGTACAATGAGCAGTTCTTC. This sequence encodes CASSLDKAGYNEQFF.

This clonotype was seen at least ten times. The rearrangement uses TRBV12-3 or TRBV12-4 and TRBJ2-7; no clear D. The V end was cut by 2 bases, the J end by 1 base, with 3 bases between. The CDR3 sequence is 12 residues long. The CDR3 nucleotides are TGTGCCAGCAGTTTACAGTCCTACGAGCAGTACTTC. This translates into CASSLQSYEQYF.

This clonotype occurred many times. The chain couples TRBV24-1 to TRBJ2-6; D uncertain. V gave up 5 bases and J gave up 4 bases, with 8 bases separating them. The CDR3 loop spans 14 amino acids. From germline, CDR1 is KGHDR and CDR2 SFDVKD. The CDR3 DNA follows: TGTGCCACCAGTGCCGCAGACGGGGCCAACGTCCTGACTTTC. Its translation: CATSAADGANVLTF.

This clonotype was counted at least ten times. The rearrangement uses TRBV7-6 and TRBJ2-1, with 8 bases matching TRBD2. Germline CDR1 SGHVS, CDR2 FNYEAQ. Unmatched junction bases numbered 4, after V lost 0 bases and J lost 6 bases. This CDR3 region has 15 residues. CDR3 region: CASSLASGVGNEQFF. The CDR3 nucleotides read TGTGCCAGCAGCTTAGCTAGCGGGGTAGGCAATGAGCAGTTCTTC. The variable domain in full, with the rest retrieved from reference TRBV7-6 and TRBJ2-1, is GAGVSQSPRYKVTKRGQDVALRCDPISGHVSLYWYRQALGQGPEFLTYFNYEAQQDKSGLPNDRFSAERPEGSISTLTIQRTEQRDSAMYRCASSLASGVGNEQFFGPGTRLTVL.

This clonotype has at least ten counts. The rearrangement links TRBV18 to TRBJ2-7, with 9 bases identical to TRBD1. The CDR3 is 15 residues long. V lost 4 bases, J lost 3 bases, and 7 bases stayed unmatched. The V gene's germline CDR1 is KGHSH and CDR2 LQKENI. CDR3 protein: CASSQDRGMGYEQYF. CDR3 coding DNA: TGTGCCAGCTCACAGGACAGGGGAATGGGCTACGAGCAGTACTTC.